Below are 8 T cell receptor beta chains sequenced from a single sample in a study of Graves' ophthalmopathy and Graves' hyperthyroidism. RNA transcripts were the source from which TCR beta CDR3 regions were amplified. Second-round multiplex PCR followed a first-round RT-PCR using HTBI primers. A single record per CDR3 protein comes from TCRdb applying MiXCR to the multiplex PCR reads. The sample includes 340,000 or so distinct CDR3 sequences, under 20% of them seen just once. The sequenced material came from peripheral blood. All receptors derive from an adult man with Graves' ophthalmopathy.

This clonotype was seen only a few times. V is TRBV6-1 and J is TRBJ1-2; D gene uncertain. The CDR3 extends over 13 amino acids. Per the germline V gene, CDR1 is MNHNS and CDR2 is SASEGT. Trimming shortened V by 5 bases and J by 8 bases, and 15 bases separated the two germline ends. The CDR3 nucleotides read TGTGCCAGCAGTCAAACCGGGGATCAAGGCTACACCTTC. Its translation: CASSQTGDQGYTF.

This clonotype was detected ten times or more. The gene calls are TRBV12-3 or TRBV12-4 and TRBJ1-5; D is possibly TRBD1 (6 bases). This CDR3 has 16 residues. V was trimmed by 2 bases and J by 6 bases, leaving 17 bases between them. DNA of the CDR3: TGTGCCAGCAGTTTAACGGGGGGCTTAAGCGGTCAGCCCCAGCATTTT. Amino acid sequence: CASSLTGGLSGQPQHF.

As DNA, the CDR3 is TGCAGTGCTAGGAGCGTTATAGGAATTGAGACCCAGTACTTC. This translates into CSARSVIGIETQYF. The chain uses TRBV20-1 and TRBJ2-5; D uncertain. Deletions cut 3 bases from V and 5 bases from J, with 16 bases between. This CDR3 is 14 amino acids long. CDR1 is DFQATT and CDR2 is SNEGSKA in the germline V gene (reference sequence).

The table lists this clonotype with many counts. The V call is TRBV29-1, the J call TRBJ1-2; D ambiguous. The CDR3 covers 15 residues. The germline V gene encodes CDR1 SQVTM and CDR2 ANQGSEA. V shed 0 bases and J shed 0 bases, with 11 bases lying between them. CDR3 residues: CSVEDRTASNYGYTF. CDR3 DNA sequence: TGCAGCGTTGAAGATCGGACTGCGTCTAACTATGGCTACACCTTC.

The sample holds many counts of this clonotype. The chain combines TRBV11-2 with TRBJ2-5, with TRBD1 identical over 7 bases. The CDR3 runs to 14 residues. The trim removed 5 bases at V and 1 base at J, leaving 4 bases unmatched. Looked up from germline, CDR1 is SGHAT and CDR2 is FQNNGV. The CDR3 region is CASSRGQPQETQYF. CDR3 coding DNA: TGTGCCAGCAGCCGGGGACAGCCCCAAGAGACCCAGTACTTC. The whole variable domain, filled in from reference TRBV11-2 and TRBJ2-5, reads EAGVAQSPRYKIIEKRQSVAFWCNPISGHATLYWYQQILGQGPKLLIQFQNNGVVDDSQLPKDRFSAERLKGVDSTLKIQPAKLEDSAVYLCASSRGQPQETQYFGPGTRLLVL.

This clonotype was counted at least ten times. The V call is TRBV5-1, the J call TRBJ2-5, with unresolved D. Deletions cut 0 bases from V and 5 bases from J, with 8 bases between. Germline V lookup: CDR1 SGHRS, CDR2 YFSETQ. The CDR3 loop spans 13 amino acids. The chain's CDR3 is CASSLAASETQYF. CDR3 nucleotides: TGCGCCAGCAGCTTGGCTGCATCGGAGACCCAGTACTTC.

The chain employs TRBV6-5 and TRBJ2-2, with 11 bases that match TRBD2. This CDR3 is built from 16 residues. The V and J ends lost 5 bases and 6 bases, in that order; junction bases with no gene match: 8. Germline loops: CDR1 MNHEY, CDR2 SVGAGI. CDR3 nucleotides: TGTGCCAGCAGTCTACTAGCGGGAGTAGGGGCCGGGGAGCTGTTTTTT. It translates to CASSLLAGVGAGELFF.

This clonotype showed up many times. CDR3 nucleotides: TGTGCCAGTCTGGCGGGACAGGGGGTTGTCAACACCGGGGAGCTGTTTTTT. Protein: CASLAGQGVVNTGELFF. The V gene is TRBV6-1, the J gene TRBJ2-2; TRBD1 matches 11 bases. V shed 9 bases and J 2 bases; nucleotides not matched to a gene: 11. Germline CDR1 MNHNS, CDR2 SASEGT. The CDR3 runs 17 residues.